This record concerns one T cell receptor beta chain sequence. No antigen is known for it. Base quality data are lacking; no much larger clone is found one base away. The entry originates in a study of blood T cell repertoires in COVID-19 (dated by TCRdb to about 2020). About the investigation overall: Samples covering the acute and convalescent phases of COVID-19 were provided by collaborators in the United States, Italy and Spain. The material from the prospective study consisted of cDNA or gDNA derived from T cells, B-cell-depleted T cells, or PBMCs. The dataset comprised deeply sampled blood TCRbeta repertoires from subjects exposed to, actively infected with, or recovered from COVID-19. The repertoires were released in a freely available public database meant as a resource for research on the immune response to SARS-CoV-2. The samples were drawn from two sources: the first 160 participants of the ongoing ImmuneRACE study, and about 1,300 subjects contributed by 6 global collaborators. The sample metadata nearly always contained a de-identified subject ID, COVID-19 status, age in years and sex. Where available, HLA class I and class II types were obtained from metadata supplied by the sample provider rather than from assay-based typing.

The CDR3 runs 16 residues from the cysteine to the phenylalanine. Just the 48-base CDR3 DNA is kept, in frame starting at base 1. CDR1 and CDR2 are read off the germline V gene as SGHTA and FQGNSA. At the junction V is shortened by 5 bases and J by 4 bases; bases outside the gene matches: 13. Overall study results and their limits: Clinical and demographic metadata were provided uncurated, with the amount varying by source and participant.

Whole blood was collected in K2EDTA tubes by collaborating institutions according to the institutions' own protocols. Collaborator samples were shipped for TCRbeta analysis as frozen whole blood, isolated PBMCs, or DNA extracted from either sample type. The immunoSEQ Assay, a bias-controlled multiplex PCR, was used to amplify TCRbeta CDR3 regions from genomic DNA. On the authors' methods: Nucleated cell counts per sample were estimated from amplification of reference gene primers within the assay. To quantify the absolute abundance of each unique TCRbeta CDR3 rearrangement, sequence reads were collapsed and filtered. For each sample, productive Simpson clonality was calculated by taking the square root of Simpson's diversity index across productive rearrangements. TCRdb provides this immuneACCESS table in a form limited to in-frame rearrangements. Some clones are lacking; in checked studies, under half of them reflect an unresolved V gene, and why the rest are absent is not known. The DNA gave D and trimming, while V, J and clone size come from that table. The sample yields over 90,000 clones; around 86% were counted once. Of the sample, approximately 2.9% falls within the top ten clones.

Sequences were obtained from peripheral blood. This chain is built from TRBV7-2 and TRBJ1-1; TRBD1 agrees with 7 junctional bases. This receptor was obtained from a man between 45 and 60 years old with active or convalescent COVID-19. The CDR3 protein: CASSEAWRGLSTEAFF. The sequenced DNA is TGTGCCAGCAGCGAAGCCTGGAGGGGGCTTAGCACTGAAGCTTTCTTT.